Within the sample, the clone carrying this TCR delta chain is medium-sized. The same CDR3 can be traced to other DNA sequences in this sample. These data originate in a study of gamma-delta T cells after stem cell transplantation. The CDR3 consists of 18 residues. From germline, CDR1 is GEAIGNYY and CDR2 EKD. V shed 0 bases, J shed 0 bases, and the junction held 12 bases outside the gene matches. TCRdb reanalysed the RT-PCR reads via CATT. The sample consists of thousands of delta-chain clones, 9.8% of them appearing once. This receptor was obtained from a human donor. It is not recorded whose cells these are; they may come from a transplant donor. The chain recombines TRDV2 with TRDJ1, with 7 positions matching TRDD3. The sample comprised gamma-delta T cells. CDR3 amino acids: CACDTVGDAGGHTDKLIF. CDR3 coding DNA: TGTGCCTGTGACACCGTCGGAGACGCTGGGGGCCACACCGATAAACTCATCTTT.